This T cell receptor (beta chain) was retrieved from a study of CD8+ T cells in alopecia areata. The wider study: Each of the treated patients was given oral tofacitinib, 5 to 10 mg twice daily, for moderate-to-severe alopecia areata. Tofacitinib therapy lasting 6 to 18 months was followed by 6 months off drug.

Regarding this clone: Antigen: not known.

The CDR3 covers 16 residues. The germline V gene has CDR1 KGHSH and CDR2 LQKENI. The junction had 5 bases not matched to a gene; V was cut back by 1 base and J by 1 base. The study, taken as a whole, reports: Mice showed TCR sharing more clearly than patients did, possibly owing to HLA.

It was cDNA, reverse transcribed from extracted RNA, that served as the sequencing template. The repertoire was sequenced with immunoSEQ multiplex PCR; TCRdb's copy has only in-frame clones and lacks some. The table has over 200,000 clones, approximately 52% seen once; the top ten hold less than 0.6%. The chain joins TRBV18 to TRBJ2-7; 9 nucleotides align to TRBD1. This TCR was sampled from a human donor with alopecia areata. This specimen consisted of CD4+ T cells sorted from blood, obtained at week 0. The CDR3: CASSPLPGTGSYEQYF. The DNA of the CDR3 is TGTGCCAGCTCACCACTTCCCGGGACAGGGTCCTACGAGCAGTACTTC. Using reference TRBV18 and TRBJ2-7 for the parts outside the CDR3, the full variable domain is NAGVMQNPRHLVRRRGQEARLRCSPMKGHSHVYWYRQLPEEGLKFMVYLQKENIIDESGMPKERFSAEFPKEGPSILRIQQVVRGDSAAYFCASSPLPGTGSYEQYFGPGTRLTVT.